This passage covers 27 T cell receptor beta chains from one sample sequenced in a study of cytomegalovirus exposure and HLA in healthy donors. The study ran its PCR with 60 Vbeta and 13 Jbeta primers. TCRdb's copy holds only in-frame clones and misses some; the assay was immunoSEQ multiplex PCR. Of about 160,000 clones listed, roughly three quarters were seen once; the top ten hold about 7%. The source material was PBMCs. The receptors here all came from a man aged 40-55 years in good health and CMV-seropositive.

The chain is built from TRBV4-1 and TRBJ2-7; D is possibly TRBD1 (5 bases). With 4 bases removed from V and 7 bases from J, the gap between germline ends came to 14 bases. CDR1 is MGHRA, CDR2 YSYEKL, per germline. The length of the CDR3 is 13 residues. The CDR3 DNA reads as TGCGCCAGCAGCCGCCAGGGCTCTGAAGAGCAGTACTTC. Translating gives CASSRQGSEEQYF.

The chain employs TRBV27 and TRBJ2-6, with D possibly TRBD2 on 6 matching bases. The V and J ends lost 5 bases and 2 bases respectively, with 16 bases between them. The CDR3 consists of 17 residues. From germline, CDR1 is MNHEY and CDR2 SMNVEV (reference sequence). DNA for the CDR3: TGTGCCAGCAGTCCCGGGTTTGGGGGGACTGGGGCCAACGTCCTGACTTTC. Protein sequence: CASSPGFGGTGANVLTF.

The CDR3 is CASSFRQGANTEAFF. CDR3 DNA sequence: TGTGCCAGCAGCTTCCGACAGGGAGCGAACACTGAAGCTTTCTTT. The chain has TRBV7-9 and TRBJ1-1; 7 bases agree with TRBD1. Germline-derived CDR1 and CDR2 are SEHNR and FQNEAQ (reference sequence). With 3 bases clipped from V and 1 base from J, the junction kept 5 bases outside the gene matches. The CDR3 sequence is 15 residues long.

The chain joins TRBV30 to TRBJ1-1; TRBD1 might be the D (5 bases). Looked up from germline, CDR1 is GTSNPN and CDR2 is SVGIG (reference sequence). The CDR3 spans 13 residues. Trimming took off 3 bases at V and 1 base at J, with 9 bases between the two ends. The CDR3 sequence: CAWRPTGNTEAFF. The CDR3 bases are TGTGCCTGGAGACCTACAGGGAACACTGAAGCTTTCTTT.

V and J are TRBV5-4 and TRBJ2-2; TRBD2 might be the D (7 bases). The ends were cut back, 4 bases at V and 4 bases at J, with 29 bases in the middle. CDR3 length: 20 residues. The germline gives CDR1 SGHNT, CDR2 YYREEE (reference sequence). The CDR3 DNA follows: TGTGCCAGCAGCCCCGGGTCGCCCTTTTTGGGGGGGCAAGGCACCGGGGAGCTGTTTTTT. Residues: CASSPGSPFLGGQGTGELFF.

The V gene is TRBV5-1, the J gene TRBJ1-1; tentatively, D is TRBD1 (6 bases). V lost 4 bases and J lost 1, with 11 bases in between. This CDR3 spans 14 amino acids. The germline gives CDR1 SGHRS, CDR2 YFSETQ. CDR3 nucleotide sequence: TGCGCCAGCAGCCCAGGACAGACGAACACTGAAGCTTTCTTT. Its translation is CASSPGQTNTEAFF.

This clone showed up just once. A read error may produce the germline difference seen at one junction end. V gene TRBV5-1 combines with J gene TRBJ1-1; D not certain. Per the germline V gene, CDR1 is SGHRS and CDR2 is YFSETQ. CDR3 length equals 13 residues. CDR3: CASSLKQNAEAFF. As DNA, the CDR3 is TGCGCCAGCAGCTTGAAACAGAACGCTGAAGCTTTCTTT.

The chain combines TRBV6-5 with TRBJ2-7, with a tentative D call TRBD2 (5 bases). The CDR3 loop spans 13 amino acids. Germline values: CDR1 MNHEY, CDR2 SVGAGI. Trimming removed 8 bases at V and 4 bases at J, with 15 bases between. CDR3 loop: CASGGTRTYEQYF. Written as DNA, the CDR3 is TGTGCCAGCGGAGGAACACGGACGTACGAGCAGTACTTC.

The V gene is TRBV7-9, the J gene TRBJ1-5, with D maybe TRBD1 (5 bases). The ends were cut back, 5 bases at V and 5 bases at J, with 7 bases in the middle. Germline CDR1 and CDR2: SEHNR and FQNEAQ (reference sequence). The CDR3 sequence is 12 residues long. In DNA, the CDR3 is TGTGCCAGCAGCCAGGGCGATCAGCCCCAGCATTTT. It codes for CASSQGDQPQHF.

This clone was observed a few times. Here the CDR3 reads CASSFGQGLGEQYF. CDR3 nucleotides: TGCGCCAGCAGCTTTGGACAGGGGTTGGGCGAGCAGTACTTC. This sequence joins TRBV5-1 and TRBJ2-7; TRBD1 matches 9 bases. The germline CDR1 and CDR2 sequences are SGHRS and YFSETQ. The CDR3 contains 14 residues. V was pared by 2 bases and J by 6 bases, with 6 bases of the junction left unmatched.

In this sample, this clone turned up a few times. The rearrangement joins TRBV4-2 to TRBJ1-5, with TRBD1 matching 9 bases. CDR3 length: 15 amino acids. CDR1 and CDR2 from the germline V gene are LGHNA and YNFKEQ. Unmatched junction bases numbered 11, after V lost 4 bases and J lost 10 bases. In nucleotides, the CDR3 is TGTGCCAGCAGCCGTAGACCGGGACAGGGTCTACCCCAGCATTTT. Protein sequence: CASSRRPGQGLPQHF.

The CDR3 protein is CASSPGQVVLQFF. As DNA, the CDR3 is TGCGCCAGCAGCCCGGGACAGGTAGTATTGCAGTTCTTC. The chain couples TRBV4-1 to TRBJ2-1, with 8 positions matching TRBD1. The V segment lost 4 bases and the J segment 12 bases; nucleotides outside the gene matches: 8. The CDR3 has 13 amino acids. Germline values: CDR1 MGHRA, CDR2 YSYEKL.

This clone was picked up one time. The V and J genes are TRBV9 and TRBJ2-2; 9 nucleotides match TRBD2. The CDR3 sequence is 16 residues long. From germline, CDR1 is SGDLS and CDR2 YYNGEE. V was clipped by 4 bases and J by 4 bases; unmatched bases: 8. CDR3 region: CASSRASGVATGELFF. CDR3 coding DNA: TGTGCCAGCAGCCGCGCTAGCGGGGTGGCCACCGGGGAGCTGTTTTTT.

This chain links TRBV27 with TRBJ2-2, with D possibly TRBD1 on 8 matching bases. The CDR3 totals 15 residues. CDR1 is MNHEY, CDR2 SMNVEV, per germline (reference sequence). V was clipped by 2 bases and J by 5 bases, with 12 bases between them. The CDR3 DNA reads TGTGCCAGCAGTTTAAACAGGGGGGGTACCGGGGAGCTGTTTTTT. It specifies CASSLNRGGTGELFF.

This chain connects TRBV7-2 to TRBJ2-1, with TRBD1 matching 8 bases. With 3 bases clipped from V and 8 bases from J, the junction kept 6 bases outside the gene matches. The germline V gene has CDR1 SGHTA and CDR2 FQGNSA. The CDR3 totals 14 residues. CDR3: CASSLDRVQHEQFF. As DNA, the CDR3 is TGTGCCAGCAGCTTGGACAGGGTTCAGCATGAGCAGTTCTTC.

The chain employs TRBV5-1 and TRBJ2-2, with TRBD2 matching 7 bases. The CDR3 has 16 residues. V was clipped by 3 bases and J by 5 bases; unmatched bases: 10. CDR1 is SGHRS and CDR2 is YFSETQ in the germline V gene. The CDR3 region is CASSSLGRGGTGELFF. The CDR3 DNA sequence: TGCGCCAGCAGCTCTTTAGGGAGGGGCGGAACCGGGGAGCTGTTTTTT.

The chain combines TRBV7-8 with TRBJ2-5; a weak D match, TRBD1 (5 bases). The J call may be incorrect, as the DNA end agrees better with TRBJ2-7. Germline V gene lookup returns CDR1 SGHVS and CDR2 FQNEAQ. This CDR3 comprises 17 residues. The CDR3 coding sequence is TGTGCCAGCAGCTCCGATGTAAGGGGCACGTTATCCTACGAGCAGTACTTC. The encoded protein is CASSSDVRGTLSYEQYF.

The chain uses TRBV7-9 and TRBJ2-3; D might be TRBD1 (6 bases). Germline V gives CDR1 SEHNR, CDR2 FQNEAQ (reference sequence). Trimming stripped 0 bases from V and 4 bases from J, with 11 bases between. The CDR3 sequence is 15 residues long. CDR3 in DNA: TGTGCCAGCAGCTTAGCGAGTGGGGGCGCAGATACGCAGTATTTT. It encodes CASSLASGGADTQYF.

The V gene is TRBV29-1, the J gene TRBJ2-3; 10 bases agree with TRBD2. The CDR3 sequence is 13 residues long. J lost 5 bases, V lost 7 bases, and 6 bases had no gene match. Germline loops: CDR1 SQVTM, CDR2 ANQGSEA. The CDR3 nucleotides are TGCAGCGGACGGACTAGCGGCAGAGATACGCAGTATTTT. This translates into CSGRTSGRDTQYF.

This clone was recorded once. The gene calls are TRBV27 and TRBJ1-2; D might be TRBD1 (5 bases). Trimming took 3 bases from V and 7 from J, leaving 18 bases between them. Germline-derived CDR1 and CDR2 are MNHEY and SMNVEV (reference sequence). The CDR3 has 15 residues. The CDR3 nucleotides are TGTGCCAGCAGTTTTCATTACAGGAGGGTGGGTGGCTACACCTTC. It codes for CASSFHYRRVGGYTF.

V usage is TRBV4-2 and J usage is TRBJ2-1, with a weak D call TRBD2 (6 bases). This CDR3 is built from 14 residues. Germline-derived CDR1 and CDR2 are LGHNA and YNFKEQ. Trimming took 0 bases from V and 8 from J, leaving 11 bases between them. The CDR3 is CASSQEGLFDEQFF. For the CDR3, the DNA is TGTGCCAGCAGCCAAGAGGGACTGTTCGATGAGCAGTTCTTC.

As concerns this clone: Relative to the germline gene, one junction end is altered; a read error may explain this. The rearrangement joins TRBV7-2 to TRBJ2-1, with 9 nucleotides matching TRBD2. This CDR3 is 17 amino acids long. Germline values: CDR1 SGHTA, CDR2 FQGNSA. CDR3 sequence: CASRLDLHLAGRSEQFF. The CDR3 DNA sequence: TGTGCCAGCAGGTTAGACCTTCATCTAGCGGGGAGGAGTGAGCAGTTCTTC. Drawing the rest from reference TRBV7-2 and TRBJ2-1, the complete variable domain is GAGVSQSPSNKVTEKGKDVELRCDPISGHTALYWYRQSLGQGLEFLIYFQGNSAPDKSGLPSDRFSAERTGGSVSTLTIQRTQQEDSAVYLCASRLDLHLAGRSEQFFGPGTRLTVL.

This chain uses TRBV11-2 with TRBJ2-1, with D tentatively TRBD2 (5 bases). Trimming pared 5 bases from V and 6 bases from J, leaving 17 bases between. CDR3 size: 15 residues. CDR1 and CDR2 from the germline V gene are SGHAT and FQNNGV. The CDR3 sequence is CASSPSWAGSNEQFF. DNA of the CDR3: TGTGCCAGCAGCCCCTCTTGGGCGGGCTCCAATGAGCAGTTCTTC.

This clone was observed a few times. The genes are TRBV5-1 and TRBJ1-1; D remains unclear. The CDR3 loop spans 13 amino acids. Germline V CDR1 and CDR2: SGHRS, YFSETQ. The V gene lost 5 bases and the J gene lost 1 base, with 9 bases spanning the gap. The CDR3 DNA reads TGCGCCAGCAGTCCGACTCGGAACACTGAAGCTTTCTTT. Residues: CASSPTRNTEAFF.

DNA of the CDR3: TGTGCCAGCAGTGTGGACAGGGGGCGCGAAAAACTGTTTTTT. Amino acid sequence: CASSVDRGREKLFF. The chain employs TRBV2 and TRBJ1-4; 11 bases are a match to TRBD1. Germline CDR1 SNHLY, CDR2 FYNNEI. This CDR3 has 14 residues. V lost 4 bases to trimming and J lost 8 bases; unmatched junction nucleotides: 3.

The V and J genes are TRBV6-5 and TRBJ1-1; tentative D call: TRBD1 (5 bases). This CDR3 comprises 14 residues. Germline V gene sequence: CDR1 MNHEY, CDR2 SVGAGI. The V end was cut by 11 bases, the J end by 5 bases, with 21 bases between. CDR3 loop: CAVHWGGMGTEAFF. The CDR3 coding sequence is TGTGCCGTCCACTGGGGGGGGATGGGGACTGAAGCTTTCTTT.

This clone appeared a few times. As DNA, the CDR3 is TGTGCCACCAGCAGAGAGAGGACAGGGAGTGGCTACACCTTC. Translation gives CATSRERTGSGYTF. This chain connects TRBV15 to TRBJ1-2; 8 bases are shared with TRBD1. The CDR3 totals 14 residues. Trimming removed 0 bases from V and 7 bases from J; junction bases left unmatched: 4. CDR1 is LNHNV and CDR2 is YYDKDF in the germline V gene (reference sequence).